This entry lists 22 T cell receptor beta chains sequenced from one sample in a study of cytomegalovirus exposure and HLA in healthy donors. PCR employed 60 Vbeta and 13 Jbeta primers. Profiled with immunoSEQ multiplex PCR; TCRdb holds only in-frame clones, not every one. The table includes roughly 110,000 clones, about 74% detected once. Sequenced material: PBMCs. All receptors derive from a female donor in good health and CMV-seronegative.

The chain is built from TRBV18 and TRBJ1-5, with no clear D. Germline V gene lookup returns CDR1 KGHSH and CDR2 LQKENI. The CDR3 is made up of 15 amino acids. Between the trimmed V and J ends, which lost 5 bases and 3 bases, there was a span of 14 bases. CDR3 region: CASSWEEGYNQPQHF. The DNA of the CDR3 is TGTGCCAGCTCATGGGAGGAAGGGTACAATCAGCCCCAGCATTTT.

V gene TRBV5-4 combines with J gene TRBJ1-5; tentatively, D is TRBD1 (6 bases). This CDR3 has 14 residues. The germline CDR1 and CDR2 sequences are SGHNT and YYREEE (reference sequence). V shed 5 bases and J shed 6 bases, with 15 bases lying between them. CDR3 DNA sequence: TGTGCCAGCAGTCGTCGGGACACCGCTCAGCCCCAGCATTTT. This translates into CASSRRDTAQPQHF.

The chain links TRBV25-1 to TRBJ1-6; D remains ambiguous. This CDR3 spans 14 amino acids. V was clipped by 5 bases and J by 10 bases, with 15 bases between them. Germline values: CDR1 MGHDK, CDR2 SYGVNS. In DNA form, the CDR3 reads TGTGCCAGCAGTAAATCGACGGGTCAATCACCCCTCCACTTT. Protein: CASSKSTGQSPLHF. Full variable domain (remainder filled in from reference TRBV25-1 and TRBJ1-6): EADIYQTPRYLVIGTGKKITLECSQTMGHDKMYWYQQDPGMELHLIHYSYGVNSTEKGDLSSESTVSRIRTEHFPLTLESARPSHTSQYLCASSKSTGQSPLHFGNGTRLTVT.

The V gene is TRBV29-1, the J gene TRBJ2-3; 7 bases are a match to TRBD2. Germline V gene data show CDR1 as SQVTM and CDR2 as ANQGSEA. This CDR3 is 13 amino acids long. V trimming: 6 bases; J trimming: 3 bases; junction bases outside the gene matches: 6. CDR3 sequence: CSVRGVVTDTQYF. CDR3 nucleotide sequence: TGCAGCGTACGGGGGGTAGTAACAGATACGCAGTATTTT.

The genes are TRBV5-1 and TRBJ2-3; D is unresolved. Germline lookup yields CDR1 SGHRS and CDR2 YFSETQ. The V and J ends lost 0 bases and 4 bases respectively, with 9 bases between them. The CDR3 is 14 amino acids. CDR3 sequence (DNA): TGCGCCAGCAGCTTGGGTAGAGATGCAGATACGCAGTATTTT. Translation: CASSLGRDADTQYF.

This sequence joins TRBV5-1 and TRBJ1-2; D is uncertain. V was clipped by 0 bases and J by 8 bases, with 17 bases between them. The CDR3 loop spans 15 amino acids. Germline V CDR1 and CDR2: SGHRS, YFSETQ. CDR3 nucleotides: TGCGCCAGCAGCTTGGCTCTACTTCAGACGGGGGGCTACACCTTC. This sequence encodes CASSLALLQTGGYTF.

This chain joins TRBV9 and TRBJ2-6, with 9 bases lining up with TRBD2. Germline CDR1 reads SGDLS; CDR2 reads YYNGEE. V was pared by 2 bases and J by 0 bases, with 6 bases of the junction left unmatched. The CDR3 covers 18 residues. CDR3 nucleotide sequence: TGTGCCAGCAGCGTTTCCGGGACTAGCCTCTCTGGGGCCAACGTCCTGACTTTC. Residues: CASSVSGTSLSGANVLTF.

Points on this clone: Other DNA sequences of this sample code for an identical CDR3. The chain links TRBV9 to TRBJ2-3; 7 nucleotides line up with TRBD2. Germline CDR1 and CDR2: SGDLS and YYNGEE. The CDR3 length is 14 residues. Unmatched junction bases numbered 0, after V lost 2 bases and J lost 0 bases. The CDR3 loop is CASSVGGSTDTQYF. The CDR3 DNA sequence: TGTGCCAGCAGCGTCGGGGGGAGCACAGATACGCAGTATTTT.

The sample holds one count of this clone. This chain connects TRBV7-3 to TRBJ1-1; TRBD1 matches at 9 bases. The V gene's germline CDR1 is SGHTA and CDR2 FQGTGA. The V and J ends lost 2 bases and 4 bases, in that order; junction bases with no gene match: 2. The CDR3 is 14 amino acids. The CDR3 here is CASSLLGQGTEAFF. In DNA, the CDR3 is TGTGCCAGCAGCTTACTGGGACAGGGCACTGAAGCTTTCTTT.

The gene calls are TRBV5-1 and TRBJ1-2; 10 positions match TRBD1. The CDR3 contains 14 residues. Germline trimming cut 2 bases from V and 7 bases from J; bases unmatched to any gene: 5. In germline, CDR1 is SGHRS, CDR2 YFSETQ. CDR3 in DNA: TGCGCCAGCAGCTTCGGACAGGGGGACGGTGGCTACACCTTC. Its translation: CASSFGQGDGGYTF. The full variable domain, rest sourced from reference TRBV5-1 and TRBJ1-2, is KAGVTQTPRYLIKTRGQQVTLSCSPISGHRSVSWYQQTPGQGLQFLFEYFSETQRNKGNFPGRFSGRQFSNSRSEMNVSTLELGDSALYLCASSFGQGDGGYTFGSGTRLTVV.

This chain links TRBV11-1 with TRBJ2-1, with TRBD2 matching 10 bases. V dropped 1 base and J dropped 7; count of bases not matched to a gene: 10. This CDR3 has 17 residues. Germline CDR1 is SGHAT and CDR2 is FQDESV (reference sequence). In nucleotides, the CDR3 is TGTGCCAGCAGCTTAGGGGAGCGGGGGGGCGCGTGGAATGAGCAGTTCTTC. Translating it yields CASSLGERGGAWNEQFF.

This chain joins TRBV5-1 and TRBJ2-1, with TRBD2 identical over 10 bases. The CDR3 totals 15 residues. Germline V gives CDR1 SGHRS, CDR2 YFSETQ. The V gene end was trimmed by 3 bases and the J gene end by 7 bases; junction bases not matched to a gene: 7. The DNA of the CDR3 is TGCGCCAGCAGCTCGGGGCTAGCGGGGGTGAATGAGCAGTTCTTC. As protein: CASSSGLAGVNEQFF.

The V call is TRBV30, the J call TRBJ2-6, with 7 bases matching TRBD1. Germline V lookup: CDR1 GTSNPN, CDR2 SVGIG (reference sequence). The V gene end was trimmed by 0 bases and the J gene end by 0 bases; junction bases not matched to a gene: 8. This CDR3 has 18 amino acids. CDR3 sequence reads: CAWSVVRDSISGANVLTF. The CDR3 DNA follows: TGTGCCTGGAGTGTAGTTCGGGACAGTATCTCTGGGGCCAACGTCCTGACTTTC. Together with reference TRBV30 and TRBJ2-6, the CDR3 gives the full variable domain: SQTIHQWPATLVQPVGSPLSLECTVEGTSNPNLYWYRQAAGRGLQLLFYSVGIGQISSEVPQNLSASRPQDRQFILSSKKLLLSDSGFYLCAWSVVRDSISGANVLTFGAGSRLTVL.

The V and J genes are TRBV5-1 and TRBJ2-7; unclear D gene. Germline V gives CDR1 SGHRS, CDR2 YFSETQ. The ends were cut back, 7 bases at V and 1 base at J, with 15 bases in the middle. CDR3 length equals 14 residues. CDR3 sequence (DNA): TGCGCCAGCGAGCTTGGTCCCCTTTCCTACGAGCAGTACTTC. Its translation: CASELGPLSYEQYF.

V and J are TRBV7-8 and TRBJ1-1; no clear D gene. CDR3 size: 14 residues. V lost 2 bases and J lost 8, with 15 bases in between. CDR1 is SGHVS, CDR2 FQNEAQ, per germline. The CDR3 reads CASSLQRVGSEAFF. CDR3 in DNA: TGTGCCAGCAGCTTACAGAGAGTGGGCAGCGAAGCTTTCTTT.

The chain links TRBV29-1 to TRBJ2-5; 8 bases fit TRBD1. The CDR3 loop spans 14 amino acids. Germline CDR1 SQVTM, CDR2 ANQGSEA. Trimming cost V 4 bases and J 4 bases; bases outside gene matches: 8. CDR3 nucleotides: TGCAGCGTTGCGTTATTCAGGGGGCCAGAGACCCAGTACTTC. This codes for CSVALFRGPETQYF.

V gene TRBV11-2 combines with J gene TRBJ2-1; 14 nucleotides align to TRBD2. CDR1 and CDR2 from the germline V gene are SGHAT and FQNNGV. The CDR3 length is 19 residues. With V trimmed by 7 bases and J by 1 base, 12 bases remained unmatched. CDR3 DNA: TGTGCCAGCAATATGGGGACTAGCGGGGGCCCTCATTCCTACAATGAGCAGTTCTTC. Protein: CASNMGTSGGPHSYNEQFF.

This clone was recorded a few times. The chain carries TRBV13 and TRBJ1-1, with D unclear. There are 13 residues in the CDR3. The germline V and J ends were trimmed by 1 base and 7 bases, with 10 bases remaining between them. The germline V gene has CDR1 PRHDT and CDR2 FYEKMQ (reference sequence). The CDR3 reads CASSLAAGREAFF. CDR3 DNA sequence: TGTGCCAGCAGCTTAGCGGCAGGCCGTGAAGCTTTCTTT.

This clone was detected only a few times. The rearrangement uses TRBV6-6 and TRBJ1-1, with TRBD1 as a possible D gene (5 bases). The V end lost 6 bases, the J end lost 1 base, and 12 bases lay between the germline ends. Germline V lookup: CDR1 MNHNY, CDR2 SVGAGI (reference sequence). The CDR3 runs 14 residues. For the CDR3, the DNA is TGTGCCAGCAGCCTGGGGCATAGGAACACTGAAGCTTTCTTT. This encodes CASSLGHRNTEAFF.

The chain recombines TRBV6-5 with TRBJ1-1; D remains ambiguous. This CDR3 spans 14 amino acids. Per the germline V gene, CDR1 is MNHEY and CDR2 is SVGAGI. V was cut by 4 bases and J by 3 bases, with 12 bases left in between. CDR3 residues: CASSFTWGDTEAFF. The DNA for the CDR3 is TGTGCCAGCAGTTTCACATGGGGAGACACTGAAGCTTTCTTT.

V gene TRBV6-4 combines with J gene TRBJ2-1, with TRBD2 matching over 11 bases. This CDR3 has 21 residues. Germline V gene lookup returns CDR1 MRHNA and CDR2 SNTAGT. Trimming removed 2 bases from V and 0 bases from J; junction bases left unmatched: 15. The CDR3 here is CASSDHSRLAGKYSSYNEQFF. Written as DNA, the CDR3 is TGTGCCAGCAGTGACCATTCTCGACTAGCGGGGAAGTATAGCTCCTACAATGAGCAGTTCTTC.

This clone was seen only a few times. The chain has TRBV7-9 and TRBJ2-7, with TRBD2 identical over 7 bases. Germline values: CDR1 SEHNR, CDR2 FQNEAQ (reference sequence). The CDR3 runs 15 residues. The trim removed 4 bases at V and 2 bases at J, leaving 8 bases unmatched. This CDR3 reads CASSSGRELAYEQYF. In DNA, the CDR3 is TGTGCCAGCAGCTCTGGGAGGGAGTTGGCCTACGAGCAGTACTTC.